This section outlines one T cell receptor beta chain sequence together with its context. Its antigen is currently not known. The sample holds no much larger clone one base away, and base qualities are not on file. Participants in the prospective study were aged roughly 18 to 100 years, lived in 24 United States geographic areas, and enrolled through a virtual design. In the prospective study, participants were assigned to cohorts based on the clinical history participants reported in a screening survey and a study questionnaire. Mobile phlebotomists in the prospective study collected whole blood, serum and a nasopharyngeal or oropharyngeal swab from every participant. Over an approximately 2-month period, participants in the prospective study had the option of providing additional blood draws and questionnaires. Before DNA extraction, blood samples from the prospective study were shipped at room temperature or frozen.

This sample is part of a study of blood T cell repertoires in COVID-19 (dated by TCRdb to about 2020). Regarding the study in general: Collaborator samples came from the United States, Italy and Spain and covered acute and convalescent phases of COVID-19. Sample metadata almost always included a de-identified subject ID, COVID-19 status, age in years and sex. Samples came from the ongoing ImmuneRACE study (first 160 participants) plus 1,254 subjects from 6 global collaborators. The dataset comprised deeply sampled blood TCRbeta repertoires from subjects exposed to, actively infected with, or recovered from COVID-19. Where available, HLA class I and class II types were taken from metadata supplied by the sample provider and were not determined by assay-based typing. The material from the prospective study consisted of cDNA or gDNA derived from T cells, B-cell-depleted T cells, or PBMCs. A freely available public database, intended as a resource for researchers studying the immune response to SARS-CoV-2, is where the repertoires were released.

Compared with germline, V lacks 4 bases and J lacks 1 base; bases without a gene match: 5. CDR1 and CDR2 (LGHNA, YNFKEQ) derive from the germline V gene. The CDR3 runs 16 residues from the cysteine to the phenylalanine. Just the 48-base CDR3 DNA is kept, in frame starting at base 1. Summary of the overall study and its limitations: Clinical and demographic metadata were provided uncurated, with the amount varying by source and participant.

TCRbeta CDR3 regions were amplified from genomic DNA using the immunoSEQ Assay, a bias-controlled multiplex PCR. Processing in the source paper ran as follows. The number of nucleated cells in each sample was estimated by amplification of reference gene primers within the assay. Sequence reads were collapsed and filtered to measure the absolute abundance of every unique TCRbeta CDR3 rearrangement. For each sample, productive Simpson clonality was calculated as the square root of Simpson's diversity index across productive rearrangements. This is the immuneACCESS table as TCRdb keeps it, with only in-frame sequences that have V and J called. A part of the clones is gone; compared with another copy, unresolved V genes explain less than half, and the rest is unexplained. D and trimming come from the DNA, and the V and J calls and clone size come from that table. A total of 400,000 to 550,000 clones appear in this sample, about 85% of them only once. Jointly, the top ten make up almost 2% of the sample.

The sequence came from a woman aged 18-29 years with acute COVID-19. Input material: PBMCs or T cells enriched from blood (not recorded which). The V and J segments used are TRBV4-2 and TRBJ2-2, with TRBD1 matching 8 junction bases. The CDR3 region reads CASSPRQGRNTGELFF. The nucleotides are TGTGCCAGCAGCCCTAGACAGGGGCGGAACACCGGGGAGCTGTTTTTT.